This T cell receptor beta chain came from a study of long-term antiretroviral therapy in people with HIV. Study-wide background: Earliest sampling preceded the 2015 immediate-ART recommendation by about a decade.

Of note for this clone: Its antigen remains unidentified.

Germline V CDR1 and CDR2: SGDLS, YYNGEE. Deletions cut 4 bases from V and 7 bases from J, with 14 bases between. The CDR3 is made up of 14 amino acids. The immunoSEQ assay was v3.0, run at survey level. Using immunoSEQ multiplex PCR, the repertoire was profiled, and TCRdb retains in-frame clones only, with some absent. Of approximately 15,000 clones listed, about 80% are singletons. Study outcomes and limitations: Dominating the repertoire at all time points were the clones that expanded before ART.

This TCR was recovered from a man younger than 30 with HIV. The sequences come from unsorted PBMCs, collected 0.1 years after starting antiretroviral therapy. This chain joins TRBV9 and TRBJ1-4; unclear D gene. The CDR3 region has the DNA TGTGCCAGCAGCCTTGAGGGAGAAGGTGAAAAACTGTTTTTT. This translates into CASSLEGEGEKLFF.